A single sample is the source of the 5 T cell receptor beta chains below, sequenced in a study of CD8+ T cells in alopecia areata (dated by TCRdb to between 2018 and 2020). The library was made by the immunoSEQ multiplex PCR assay. RNA was extracted from all samples and reverse transcribed into cDNA as template for TCR sequencing. TCRdb retrieved this table from immuneACCESS and kept in-frame rearrangements only. Not all clones are present; in checked studies, unresolved V genes account for under half, and no reason is known for the remainder. The sample yields more than 95,000 clones; approximately 59% were counted once. The ten largest clonotypes hold almost 30% of the sample. The sample's time point, from its label and the paper: roughly 27 days on oral tofacitinib. What this sample's treatment or condition label stands for: oral pan-JAK inhibitor, 5-10 mg twice daily. Source: CD8+ T cells sorted from blood, taken at week 4, from a patient treated with tofacitinib. The receptor set was obtained from a human donor with alopecia areata.

With respect to this clone: The identical CDR3 is also encoded by other nucleotide sequences in the sample. The chain employs TRBV30 and TRBJ2-7; D ambiguous. There are 11 residues in the CDR3. From germline, CDR1 is GTSNPN and CDR2 SVGIG (reference sequence). V lost 1 base to trimming and J lost 0 bases, with 1 base between them. The CDR3 spells CAWSGSYEQYF. As DNA, the CDR3 is TGTGCCTGGAGTGGCTCCTACGAGCAGTACTTC.

This clone has more than one count but fewer than ten. V usage is TRBV19 and J usage is TRBJ2-5; D uncertain. Trimming cost V 8 bases and J 2 bases, with 12 bases left between them. The CDR3 has 13 residues. The germline V gene has CDR1 LNHDA and CDR2 SQIVND (reference sequence). In nucleotides, the CDR3 is TGTGCCAGTTGGACCAATCTACAAGAGACCCAGTACTTC. It codes for CASWTNLQETQYF.

The chain couples TRBV7-9 to TRBJ2-1, with 10 bases lining up with TRBD1. Germline trimming cut 3 bases from V and 0 bases from J; bases unmatched to any gene: 11. The CDR3 consists of 19 residues. Germline loops: CDR1 SEHNR, CDR2 FQNEAQ (reference sequence). The CDR3 reads CASSFVGTGAHSSYNEQFF. CDR3 DNA sequence: TGTGCCAGCAGCTTTGTGGGGACAGGGGCCCATAGCTCCTACAATGAGCAGTTCTTC. Full variable domain (missing parts from reference TRBV7-9 and TRBJ2-1): DTGVSQNPRHKITKRGQNVTFRCDPISEHNRLYWYRQTLGQGPEFLTYFQNEAQLEKSRLLSDRFSAERPKGSFSTLEIQRTEQGDSAMYLCASSFVGTGAHSSYNEQFFGPGTRLTVL.

This chain links TRBV29-1 with TRBJ1-2; 10 bases are shared with TRBD1. Germline CDR1 and CDR2: SQVTM and ANQGSEA. V shed 7 bases, J shed 3 bases, and the junction held 14 bases outside the gene matches. The CDR3 consists of 16 residues. The chain's CDR3 is CSANPGTGVWDYGYTF. CDR3 DNA sequence: TGCAGCGCTAACCCCGGGACAGGGGTTTGGGACTATGGCTACACCTTC. The full variable domain, with the rest looked up from reference TRBV29-1 and TRBJ1-2, is SAVISQKPSRDICQRGTSLTIQCQVDSQVTMMFWYRQQPGQSLTLIATANQGSEATYESGFVIDKFPISRPNLTFSTLTVSNMSPEDSSIYLCSANPGTGVWDYGYTFGSGTRLTVV.

The V call is TRBV4-3, the J call TRBJ2-7; the match to TRBD2 covers 9 bases. Per germline, CDR1 LGHNA and CDR2 YSLEER. V lost 2 bases, J lost 5 bases, and 10 bases stayed unmatched. The CDR3 is made up of 16 amino acids. The CDR3 loop reads CASSQFLAGSGNEQYF. CDR3 bases: TGCGCCAGCAGCCAATTCCTAGCGGGGTCCGGCAACGAGCAGTACTTC.